This TCR beta chain was sequenced during a study of identical twins. The table lists this clonotype with many counts. Its antigen is unknown. The length of the CDR3 is 12 residues. Germline assignment: CDR1 DFQATT and CDR2 SNEGSKA (reference sequence). V gave up 4 bases and J gave up 3 bases, with 8 bases separating them. Study results and caveats: Fewer insertions were carried by abundant cord blood beta clonotypes, but none was seen in memory repertoires.

After template switching added a universal primer site, the resulting cDNA carried unique molecular identifiers. TCRdb passed the 5' RACE reads through MiXCR, listing each CDR3 protein once. The profile covers a few hundred thousand distinct CDR3 sequences, with nearly 10% appearing a single time and approximately 3% taken by the ten largest. These data were also filed under a second study, of yellow fever vaccine responses in identical twins. That paper notes: On the reported evidence, twins' vaccine T cell responses seemed partly convergent and partly personalized.

The chain links TRBV20-1 to TRBJ2-3; TRBD1 might be the D (5 bases). The sequenced sample consisted of PBMCs. The sequence derives from a young woman in good health. DNA of the CDR3: TGCAGTGCTAACCCAGGGACAGATACGCAGTATTTT. As protein: CSANPGTDTQYF.